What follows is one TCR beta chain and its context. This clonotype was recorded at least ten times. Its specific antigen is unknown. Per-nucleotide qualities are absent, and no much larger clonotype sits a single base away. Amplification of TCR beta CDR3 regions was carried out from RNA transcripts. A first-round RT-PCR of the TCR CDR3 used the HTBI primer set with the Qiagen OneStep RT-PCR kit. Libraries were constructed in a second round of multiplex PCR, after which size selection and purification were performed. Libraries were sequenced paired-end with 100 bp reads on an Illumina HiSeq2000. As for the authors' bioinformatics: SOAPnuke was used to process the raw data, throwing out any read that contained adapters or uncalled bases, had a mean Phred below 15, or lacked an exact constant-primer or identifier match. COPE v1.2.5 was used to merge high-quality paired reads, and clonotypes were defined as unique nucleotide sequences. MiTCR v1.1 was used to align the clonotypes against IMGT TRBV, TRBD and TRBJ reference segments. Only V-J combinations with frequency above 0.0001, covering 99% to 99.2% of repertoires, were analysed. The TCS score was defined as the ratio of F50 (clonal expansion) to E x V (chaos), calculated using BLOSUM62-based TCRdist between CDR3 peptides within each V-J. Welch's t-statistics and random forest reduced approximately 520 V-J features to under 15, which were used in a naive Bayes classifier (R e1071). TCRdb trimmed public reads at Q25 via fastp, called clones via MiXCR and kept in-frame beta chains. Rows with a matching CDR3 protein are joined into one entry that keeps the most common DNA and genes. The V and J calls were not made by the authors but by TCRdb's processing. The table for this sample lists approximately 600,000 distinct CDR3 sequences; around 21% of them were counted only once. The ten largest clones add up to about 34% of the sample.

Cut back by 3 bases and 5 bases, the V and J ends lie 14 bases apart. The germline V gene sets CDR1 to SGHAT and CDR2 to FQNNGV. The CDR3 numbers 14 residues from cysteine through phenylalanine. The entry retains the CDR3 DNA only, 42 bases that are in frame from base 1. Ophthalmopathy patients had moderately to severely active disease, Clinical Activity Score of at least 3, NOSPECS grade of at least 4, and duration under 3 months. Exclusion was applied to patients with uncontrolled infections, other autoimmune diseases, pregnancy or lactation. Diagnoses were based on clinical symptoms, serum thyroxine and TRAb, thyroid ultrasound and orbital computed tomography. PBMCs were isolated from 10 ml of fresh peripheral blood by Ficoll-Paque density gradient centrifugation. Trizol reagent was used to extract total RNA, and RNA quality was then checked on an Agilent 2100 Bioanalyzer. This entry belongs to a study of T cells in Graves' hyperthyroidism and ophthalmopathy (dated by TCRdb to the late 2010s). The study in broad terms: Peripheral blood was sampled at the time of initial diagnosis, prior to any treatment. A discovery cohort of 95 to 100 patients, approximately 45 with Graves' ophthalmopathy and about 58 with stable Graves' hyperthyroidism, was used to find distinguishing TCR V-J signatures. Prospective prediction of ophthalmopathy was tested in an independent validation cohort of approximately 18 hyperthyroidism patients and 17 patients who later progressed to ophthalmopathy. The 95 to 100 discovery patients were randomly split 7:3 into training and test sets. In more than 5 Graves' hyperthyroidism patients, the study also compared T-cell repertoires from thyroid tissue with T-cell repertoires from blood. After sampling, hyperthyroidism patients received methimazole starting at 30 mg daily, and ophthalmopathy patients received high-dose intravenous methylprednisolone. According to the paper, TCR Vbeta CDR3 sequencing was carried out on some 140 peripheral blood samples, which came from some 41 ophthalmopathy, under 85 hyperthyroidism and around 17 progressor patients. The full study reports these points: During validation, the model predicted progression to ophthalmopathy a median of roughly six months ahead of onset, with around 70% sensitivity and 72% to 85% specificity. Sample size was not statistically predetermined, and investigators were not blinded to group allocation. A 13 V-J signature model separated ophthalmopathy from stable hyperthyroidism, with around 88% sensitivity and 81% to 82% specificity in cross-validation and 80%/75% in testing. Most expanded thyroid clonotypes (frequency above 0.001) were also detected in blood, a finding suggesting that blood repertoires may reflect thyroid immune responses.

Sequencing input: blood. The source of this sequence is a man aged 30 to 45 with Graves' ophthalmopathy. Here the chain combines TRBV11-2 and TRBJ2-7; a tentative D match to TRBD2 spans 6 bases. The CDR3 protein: CASSFGRYQDEQYF. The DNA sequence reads TGTGCCAGCAGCTTCGGGAGATATCAAGACGAGCAGTACTTC. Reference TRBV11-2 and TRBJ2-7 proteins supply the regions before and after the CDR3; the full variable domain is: EAGVAQSPRYKIIEKRQSVAFWCNPISGHATLYWYQQILGQGPKLLIQFQNNGVVDDSQLPKDRFSAERLKGVDSTLKIQPAKLEDSAVYLCASSFGRYQDEQYFGPGTRLTVT.